One sample yielded the 6 T cell receptor beta chains listed below, sequenced in a study of shared clonotypes between healthy human individuals. Libraries were prepared by immunoSEQ multiplex PCR; TCRdb keeps only in-frame clonotypes and omits some of them. The sample consists of fewer than 2.5 million clones, approximately 93% of them appearing once. The sample consisted of naive CD4+ T cells from PBMCs. Subset: CD45RA+ positively selected. The receptors derive from a man between 18 and 29 years old in good health. Some clones in this sample may be carry-over from other donors' samples.

The V and J genes are TRBV28 and TRBJ1-2; D remains unclear. This CDR3 region has 18 residues. Per the germline V gene, CDR1 is MDHEN and CDR2 is SYDVKM. V lost 2 bases and J lost 0, with 19 bases in between. The CDR3 nucleotides are TGTGCCAGCAGTTTAAGTCCGGGATTGGGGTACACTAACTATGGCTACACCTTC. It specifies CASSLSPGLGYTNYGYTF.

CDR3 DNA: TGTGCCAGCAGCCCAGGCGAGGGGCGATTCACCGGGGAGCTGTTTTTT. Translation: CASSPGEGRFTGELFF. The V gene is TRBV5-8, the J gene TRBJ2-2; the D gene could be TRBD1 or TRBD2 (5 bases each). Germline-derived CDR1 and CDR2 are SGHTS and YDEGEE. V lost 4 bases and J 4 bases, leaving 17 bases between the germline ends. This CDR3 is built from 16 residues.

The V and J genes are TRBV28 and TRBJ2-5; 9 bases match TRBD2. CDR3 size: 15 residues. From germline, CDR1 is MDHEN and CDR2 SYDVKM. J was trimmed by 1 base and V by 2 bases; bases with no gene match: 2. CDR3 sequence (DNA): TGTGCCAGCAGTTTAGAACTAGCGGGCCAAGAGACCCAGTACTTC. This codes for CASSLELAGQETQYF.

This clone showed up just once. This chain joins TRBV27 and TRBJ2-7, with 11 bases matching TRBD2. The CDR3 is made up of 14 amino acids. Trimming removed 6 bases from V and 1 base from J; junction bases left unmatched: 2. The germline gives CDR1 MNHEY, CDR2 SMNVEV (reference sequence). The CDR3 loop is CASRASGRSYEQYF. The CDR3 nucleotides read TGTGCCAGCAGAGCTAGCGGGAGGTCCTACGAGCAGTACTTC.

The chain combines TRBV6-5 with TRBJ2-1; 9 positions agree with TRBD2. The V gene end was trimmed by 6 bases and the J gene end by 4 bases; junction bases not matched to a gene: 7. This CDR3 has 15 residues. Germline-derived CDR1 and CDR2 are MNHEY and SVGAGI. CDR3: CASSRPTSGYNEQFF. In DNA form, the CDR3 reads TGTGCCAGCAGCCGACCGACTAGCGGTTACAATGAGCAGTTCTTC.

This sequence joins TRBV28 and TRBJ1-5, with D tentatively TRBD1 (5 bases). Trimming removed 3 bases from V and 1 base from J, with 10 bases in between. This CDR3 region has 15 residues. The germline V gene has CDR1 MDHEN and CDR2 SYDVKM. This chain's CDR3 is CASSFLGASNQPQHF. The DNA of the CDR3 is TGTGCCAGCAGTTTCCTAGGGGCGAGCAATCAGCCCCAGCATTTT.